A selection of T cell receptor beta chains follows, all from one sample in a study of T cells in Graves' hyperthyroidism and ophthalmopathy. TCRdb used MiXCR to reprocess the multiplex PCR reads, holding one entry per CDR3 protein. The sample carries about 340,000 distinct CDR3 sequences, about 20% recorded once. Sequenced sample: blood. Receptor source: a woman between 45 and 65 years old with Graves' hyperthyroidism. The CDR3 runs from the conserved cysteine through the conserved F or W. D genes are given only for firm matches. Clone size appears in some rows only: once, few, many, or a class for an expanded clone.

TRBJ2-5 - TRBV6-2/TRBV6-3 many TGTGCCAGCAGTGGAGCGGGCCACACGGAGACCCAGTACTTC CASSGAGHTETQYF
TRBJ2-1 - TRBV12-3/TRBV12-4 many TGTGCCAGCAGTTTTATTGGGGATGAGCAGTTCTTC CASSFIGDEQFF
TRBJ1-4 TRBD1 TRBV11-3 - TGTGCCAGCAGCATTCGGGACAGAACGGGAAAACTGTTTTTT CASSIRDRTGKLFF
TRBJ2-7 - TRBV5-4 few TGTGCCAGCAGCCATAGCGCGGCCTACGAGCAGTACTTC CASSHSAAYEQYF
TRBJ2-5 - TRBV7-8 few TGTGCCAGCACCCGACAGCCTCAAGAGACCCAGTACTTC CASTRQPQETQYF
TRBJ1-1 TRBD1 TRBV6-1 many TGTGCCAGCAGACTACACCAACTGGGACAGGGCGACCCGGAAGCTTTCTTT CASRLHQLGQGDPEAFF
TRBJ1-6 TRBD1 TRBV2 many TGTGCCAACGCACAGGGGGCATTTGGTAATTCACCCCTCCACTTT CANAQGAFGNSPLHF
TRBJ2-7 - TRBV12-3/TRBV12-4 many TGTGCCAGCAGTTTAGGCACCTCGGGACAGCAGTACTTC CASSLGTSGQQYF
TRBJ1-2 - TRBV5-4 few TGTGCCAGCAGCTTGTCCAACAGGGTAGATAACTATGGCTACACCTTC CASSLSNRVDNYGYTF
TRBJ2-7 - TRBV7-2 - TGTGCCAGCAGCTTAGATGCATATACCTACGAGCAGTACTTC CASSLDAYTYEQYF
TRBJ1-1 TRBD1 TRBV19 - TGTGCCAGTACCCCGGGACAGGGGATGACTGAAGCTTTCTTT CASTPGQGMTEAFF
TRBJ1-2 TRBD1 TRBV2 many TGTGCCACTCAAGACGACAGGGGGCTACAGGGCTACACCTTC CATQDDRGLQGYTF
TRBJ1-1 - TRBV7-9 few TGTGCCAGCAACGAGGGGGGGTGGGACACTGAAGCTTTCTTT CASNEGGWDTEAFF
TRBJ2-1 TRBD2 TRBV20-1 - TGCAGTGCTATGGGACTAAGAGGAGGTGAGCAGTTCTTC CSAMGLRGGEQFF
TRBJ1-2 - TRBV6-1 many TGTGCCAGCAGTCCCAGCAACTATGGCTACACCTTC CASSPSNYGYTF
TRBJ1-1 - TRBV5-6 many TGTGCCAGCAGCTTGGAGATGGACCGTGAAGCTTTCTTT CASSLEMDREAFF
TRBJ1-4 TRBD1 TRBV6-1 once TGTGCCAGCAGTCAAACATCAGGGGGAACTAATGAAAAACTGCTTTTT CASSQTSGGTNEKLLF
TRBJ2-2 - TRBV4-2 many TGTGCCAGCAGCCGAGCCTGGGGAGGAGATAAGAACACCGGGGAGCTGTTTTTT CASSRAWGGDKNTGELFF
TRBJ2-7 - TRBV13 many TGTGCCAGCAGCTCCGGACACCCCAGCGAGCAGTACTTC CASSSGHPSEQYF
TRBJ2-5 TRBD2 TRBV30 many TGTGCCTGGAGTTGGCGGGGGGGCCGGGAAGAGACCCAGTACTTC CAWSWRGGREETQYF
TRBJ2-2 - TRBV9 few TGTGCCAGCAGCTTGATGGGGACTGGAACCGGGGAGCTGTTTTTT CASSLMGTGTGELFF
TRBJ2-5 - TRBV9 - TGTGCCAGCAGCCCGCGGGACAGTGGGAAAGAGACCCAGTACTTC CASSPRDSGKETQYF
TRBJ2-7 TRBD1 TRBV11-2 many TGTGCCAGCAGCGGACAGGGTGACGAGCAGTACTTC CASSGQGDEQYF
TRBJ2-5 - TRBV11-2 few TGTGCCAGCAGCGGACCCGGGCGGTACCAAGAGACCCAGTACTTC CASSGPGRYQETQYF
TRBJ2-1 TRBD2 TRBV20-1 few TGCAGTGCTAGGGACCCCGATAGCGGGAGGGGGTATGTCAATGAGCAGTTCTTC CSARDPDSGRGYVNEQFF
TRBJ2-2 TRBD2 TRBV11-2 - TGTGCCAGCAGGGAACTACTGCGGGAGGGAGTAAACACCGGGGAGCTGTTTTTT CASRELLREGVNTGELFF
TRBJ2-7 - TRBV4-1 - TGCGCCAGCAGCCCGAATCGGGCAGTCTACGAGCAGTACTTC CASSPNRAVYEQYF
TRBJ2-3 TRBD1 TRBV9 - TGTGCCAGCAGCGCGATGGGACAGGGTACAGATACGCAGTATTTT CASSAMGQGTDTQYF
TRBJ2-3 TRBD2 TRBV20-1 many TGCAGTGGCGGGACTAGCGGGATTAATACGCAGTATTTT CSGGTSGINTQYF
TRBJ2-7 TRBD1 TRBV24-1 many TGTGCCACCAGTGATAATACAGGGGCCACCTACGAGCAGTACTTC CATSDNTGATYEQYF
TRBJ2-1 - TRBV7-8 many TGTGCCAGCAGCTTGGTCCCGGGGACAATCGATGAGCAGTTCTTC CASSLVPGTIDEQFF
TRBJ1-3 - TRBV29-1 many TGCAGCGTTGAAGGGGACGGAAACACCATATATTTT CSVEGDGNTIYF
TRBJ2-3 - TRBV6-1 many TGTGCCAGCAGTTATCAGCATTCAGATACGCAGTATTTT CASSYQHSDTQYF
TRBJ2-7 - TRBV20-1 few TGCAGTGCAGACGTCGGGGCCTTCGGCGAGCAGTACTTC CSADVGAFGEQYF
TRBJ2-1 - TRBV9 - TGTGCCAGCAGCTCGAGGGGAGACAATGAGCAGTTCTTC CASSSRGDNEQFF
TRBJ2-1 - TRBV20-1 few TGCAGTGCAGTTTCAGGGACCGGGGGCAATGAGCAGTTCTTC CSAVSGTGGNEQFF
TRBJ1-2 - TRBV19 - TGTGCCAGTAGTGGGAATTTTAGGGCGTATGGCTACACCTTC CASSGNFRAYGYTF
TRBJ2-1 TRBD2 TRBV12-3/TRBV12-4 - TGTGCCAGCAGTTGGCTAGCGGGAGAAGTGGATGAGCAGTTCTTC CASSWLAGEVDEQFF
TRBJ1-5 - TRBV28 many TGTGCCAGCAGTTTCCCTAATCAGCCCCAGCATTTT CASSFPNQPQHF
TRBJ1-2 - TRBV29-1 - TGCAGCGCAGCCCAGGGCTTCTCCGGGGGCTACACCTTC CSAAQGFSGGYTF
TRBJ2-1 - TRBV19 few TGTGCCAGTAGCACGGCCCGCCCCGGGGGAAGGGATGAGCAGTTCTTC CASSTARPGGRDEQFF
TRBJ1-1 - TRBV6-1 few TGTGCCAGCAGTGACAGGGTGGGGACTGAAGCTTTCTTT CASSDRVGTEAFF
TRBJ2-7 TRBD1 TRBV6-1 - TGTGCCAGCAGTGACGCGACAGGGTCGGACGAGCAGTACTTC CASSDATGSDEQYF
TRBJ2-5 TRBD2 TRBV9 - TGTGCCAGCACCTTATCGGGGGGGCTAGGAGAGACCCAGTACTTC CASTLSGGLGETQYF
TRBJ2-7 - TRBV6-5 - TGTGCCAGCAGTTACCGCCCTAGGGGGGGAATCCACGAGCAGTACTTC CASSYRPRGGIHEQYF